The source of this TCR beta chain is a study of sequential checkpoint blockade in melanoma. Study-level information: Randomization was 1:1 between first-line nivolumab→ipilimumab and ipilimumab→nivolumab. Maintenance nivolumab came after either treatment sequence.

Libraries were prepared by immunoSEQ multiplex PCR; TCRdb keeps only in-frame clonotypes and omits some of them. The table records under 20,000 clones, 75% to 85% of them present only once. The CDR3 is 15 residues long. Trimming at V came to 2 bases and at J to 3 bases, leaving 2 bases not matched to a gene. The treatment: randomized to nivolumab then ipilimumab (arm A) or the reverse (arm B). None of the patients previously received DNA-damaging chemotherapy. From thawed PBMCs, live CD3+CD8+ cells negative for CD19 and CD56 were sorted. This TCR came from a human donor with melanoma. The sequencing here drew on CD8+ T cells sorted from blood (inferred from file names), taken from a patient given nivolumab and ipilimumab in sequence. This chain joins TRBV23-1 and TRBJ2-1; 9 nucleotides agree with TRBD1. TRBV23-1 is an ORF, with its function uncertain. DNA for the CDR3: TGCGCCAGCAGTCAAGGGACAGGGATCTACAATGAGCAGTTCTTC. It specifies CASSQGTGIYNEQFF.